These T cell receptor beta chains were read from a single sample in a study of OX40 agonist ivuxolimab in advanced cancers. The method was immunoSEQ multiplex PCR; TCRdb's version includes in-frame clones alone and lacks a portion of them. The sample lists about 62,000 clones; about 88% were seen once. Here the sequenced sample was CD4+ or CD8+ T cells sorted from blood, taken in a trial of the OX40 agonist ivuxolimab. The receptors stem from an adult with an advanced solid tumor such as melanoma, head and neck, liver or kidney cancer. Each CDR3 is given with its conserved first and last residue. The D gene is left open where the match is weak. The size field is filled for only some rows; it gives once, few, many or a size class.

j_gene: TRBJ2-7; v_gene: TRBV18; d_gene: TRBD1; abundance: NA; CDR3aa: CASSGQDRYEQYF; CDR3nt: TGTGCCAGCTCGGGACAGGACAGATACGAGCAGTACTTC
j_gene: TRBJ2-3; v_gene: TRBV9; d_gene: NA; abundance: NA; CDR3aa: CASSRPGADTQYF; CDR3nt: TGTGCCAGCTCACGGCCAGGGGCAGATACGCAGTATTTT
j_gene: TRBJ2-1; v_gene: TRBV5-8; d_gene: NA; abundance: NA; CDR3aa: CASSDHGVANHEQFF; CDR3nt: TGTGCCAGCAGCGACCATGGGGTAGCCAACCATGAGCAGTTCTTC
j_gene: TRBJ1-1; v_gene: TRBV18; d_gene: TRBD1; abundance: once; CDR3aa: CASSPRQGFMTEAFF; CDR3nt: TGTGCCAGCTCACCACGACAGGGGTTTATGACTGAAGCTTTCTTT
j_gene: TRBJ2-1; v_gene: TRBV7-2; d_gene: NA; abundance: NA; CDR3aa: CASTRQRGILYNEQFF; CDR3nt: TGTGCCAGCACCAGACAGAGGGGTATTTTATACAATGAGCAGTTCTTC
j_gene: TRBJ1-1; v_gene: TRBV7-8; d_gene: TRBD1; abundance: NA; CDR3aa: CASSLGQGAQTEAFF; CDR3nt: TGTGCCAGCAGCTTAGGCCAGGGGGCGCAGACTGAAGCTTTCTTT
j_gene: TRBJ2-1; v_gene: TRBV4-1; d_gene: NA; abundance: once; CDR3aa: CASSQAPRGFTNEQFF; CDR3nt: TGCGCCAGCAGCCAAGCCCCGCGGGGATTTACTAATGAGCAGTTCTTC
j_gene: TRBJ2-7; v_gene: TRBV5-6; d_gene: NA; abundance: NA; CDR3aa: CASSAVSGRPSDYEQYF; CDR3nt: TGTGCCAGCAGCGCCGTTAGTGGAAGGCCTAGTGACTACGAGCAGTACTTC
j_gene: TRBJ2-5; v_gene: TRBV27; d_gene: TRBD2; abundance: NA; CDR3aa: CASRPGLAGVETQYF; CDR3nt: TGTGCCAGCAGACCGGGACTAGCGGGAGTAGAGACCCAGTACTTC
j_gene: TRBJ2-1; v_gene: TRBV10-3; d_gene: TRBD2; abundance: NA; CDR3aa: CAISEQTKGSGGPNNEQFF; CDR3nt: TGTGCCATCAGTGAGCAAACTAAGGGCAGCGGGGGGCCCAACAATGAGCAGTTCTTC
j_gene: TRBJ2-2; v_gene: TRBV14; d_gene: NA; abundance: NA; CDR3aa: CASSHEEYTGELFF; CDR3nt: TGTGCCAGCAGCCACGAAGAATACACTGGGGAGCTGTTTTTT
j_gene: TRBJ2-7; v_gene: TRBV7-8; d_gene: TRBD2; abundance: NA; CDR3aa: CASSSPGGREQYF; CDR3nt: TGTGCCAGCAGCTCCCCGGGGGGTCGGGAGCAGTACTTC
j_gene: TRBJ2-7; v_gene: TRBV7-8; d_gene: NA; abundance: NA; CDR3aa: CASSLEDPGVHRHEQYF; CDR3nt: TGTGCCAGCAGCTTAGAGGACCCAGGGGTCCACCGCCACGAGCAGTACTTC
j_gene: TRBJ2-3; v_gene: TRBV7-2; d_gene: NA; abundance: NA; CDR3aa: CASSSYTDTQYF; CDR3nt: TGTGCCAGCAGCTCCTACACAGATACGCAGTATTTT
j_gene: TRBJ2-5; v_gene: TRBV19; d_gene: NA; abundance: NA; CDR3aa: CASSPRGGAQETQYF; CDR3nt: TGTGCCAGTTCTCCCCGGGGCGGGGCCCAAGAGACCCAGTACTTC
j_gene: TRBJ2-1; v_gene: TRBV10-3; d_gene: TRBD2; abundance: NA; CDR3aa: CATREGLADREQFF; CDR3nt: TGTGCCACAAGGGAGGGACTAGCGGACAGGGAGCAGTTCTTC
j_gene: TRBJ2-7; v_gene: TRBV4-1; d_gene: TRBD2; abundance: NA; CDR3aa: CASSQDVSGRSYEQYF; CDR3nt: TGCGCCAGCAGCCAAGACGTAAGCGGGAGATCCTACGAGCAGTACTTC
j_gene: TRBJ2-7; v_gene: TRBV27; d_gene: NA; abundance: NA; CDR3aa: CASSRGGGQYF; CDR3nt: TGTGCCAGCAGCCGAGGGGGGGGGCAGTACTTC
j_gene: TRBJ2-3; v_gene: TRBV28; d_gene: TRBD2; abundance: NA; CDR3aa: CASSPRLAWTDTQYF; CDR3nt: TGTGCCAGCAGTCCCAGACTAGCGTGGACAGATACGCAGTATTTT
j_gene: TRBJ1-5; v_gene: TRBV10-2; d_gene: NA; abundance: few; CDR3aa: CASSGIRTGNQPQHF; CDR3nt: TGCGCCAGCAGTGGGATAAGGACGGGAAATCAGCCCCAGCATTTT
j_gene: TRBJ1-1; v_gene: TRBV4-1; d_gene: NA; abundance: NA; CDR3aa: CASSQGAGAWNTEAFF; CDR3nt: TGCGCCAGCAGCCAAGGTGCCGGGGCTTGGAACACTGAAGCTTTCTTT
j_gene: TRBJ2-5; v_gene: TRBV4-1; d_gene: TRBD1; abundance: NA; CDR3aa: CASRPQGQLQETQYF; CDR3nt: TGCGCCAGCAGACCCCAGGGACAGCTCCAAGAGACCCAGTACTTC
j_gene: TRBJ2-3; v_gene: TRBV18; d_gene: TRBD2; abundance: NA; CDR3aa: CASSPGLAGTGDTQYF; CDR3nt: TGTGCCAGCTCCCCGGGACTAGCGGGAACGGGTGATACGCAGTATTTT
j_gene: TRBJ2-5; v_gene: TRBV5-1; d_gene: TRBD2; abundance: few; CDR3aa: CASSFGLASSGGETQYF; CDR3nt: TGCGCCAGCAGCTTCGGACTAGCTTCCTCGGGGGGAGAGACCCAGTACTTC
j_gene: TRBJ2-7; v_gene: TRBV6-1; d_gene: NA; abundance: NA; CDR3aa: CASSTGYGVDEQYF; CDR3nt: TGTGCCAGCAGTACAGGGTATGGTGTCGACGAGCAGTACTTC
j_gene: TRBJ2-3; v_gene: TRBV5-8; d_gene: TRBD1; abundance: NA; CDR3aa: CASSPDRGPNTDTQYF; CDR3nt: TGTGCCAGCAGCCCCGACAGGGGGCCTAACACAGATACGCAGTATTTT
j_gene: TRBJ2-3; v_gene: TRBV7-9; d_gene: TRBD2; abundance: few; CDR3aa: CASSVSGLISTDTQYF; CDR3nt: TGTGCCAGCAGCGTCTCGGGACTAATAAGCACAGATACGCAGTATTTT
j_gene: TRBJ1-3; v_gene: TRBV6-5; d_gene: NA; abundance: NA; CDR3aa: CASSYSKGRGNTIYF; CDR3nt: TGTGCCAGCAGTTACTCGAAAGGGCGAGGAAACACCATATATTTT
j_gene: TRBJ2-1; v_gene: TRBV25-1; d_gene: TRBD1; abundance: NA; CDR3aa: CASRDRANSGEQFF; CDR3nt: TGTGCCAGCAGGGACAGGGCCAACTCGGGTGAGCAGTTCTTC
j_gene: TRBJ1-5; v_gene: TRBV5-3; d_gene: NA; abundance: NA; CDR3aa: CARSLAGGPVDNQPQHF; CDR3nt: TGTGCCAGAAGCTTGGCTGGGGGGCCAGTGGACAATCAGCCCCAGCATTTT
j_gene: TRBJ1-2; v_gene: TRBV6-5; d_gene: TRBD1; abundance: few; CDR3aa: CASRSPGTAYRYTF; CDR3nt: TGTGCCAGCAGAAGTCCCGGGACAGCATATCGGTACACCTTC
j_gene: TRBJ2-7; v_gene: TRBV19; d_gene: NA; abundance: few; CDR3aa: CASSSGPGWSRYEQYF; CDR3nt: TGTGCCAGTAGTTCGGGTCCAGGATGGTCCCGCTACGAGCAGTACTTC
j_gene: TRBJ1-2; v_gene: TRBV5-1; d_gene: TRBD1; abundance: NA; CDR3aa: CASSLQGAHGYTF; CDR3nt: TGCGCCAGCAGCTTACAGGGGGCGCATGGCTACACCTTC
j_gene: TRBJ2-7; v_gene: TRBV28; d_gene: NA; abundance: few; CDR3aa: CASSLGTFYEQYF; CDR3nt: TGTGCCAGCAGTTTAGGGACGTTCTACGAGCAGTACTTC
j_gene: TRBJ2-5; v_gene: TRBV2; d_gene: NA; abundance: NA; CDR3aa: CASSPGWGETQYF; CDR3nt: TGTGCCAGCAGTCCTGGCTGGGGGGAGACCCAGTACTTC
j_gene: TRBJ2-7; v_gene: TRBV10-3; d_gene: NA; abundance: few; CDR3aa: CAISERGREQYF; CDR3nt: TGTGCCATCAGTGAGAGAGGGAGGGAGCAGTACTTC
j_gene: TRBJ2-1; v_gene: TRBV13; d_gene: TRBD2; abundance: NA; CDR3aa: CASSSIPLADSYNEQFF; CDR3nt: TGTGCCAGCAGCTCTATACCCCTAGCGGATAGCTACAATGAGCAGTTCTTC
j_gene: TRBJ2-7; v_gene: TRBV2; d_gene: NA; abundance: NA; CDR3aa: CASTSKGWSSYEQYF; CDR3nt: TGTGCCAGCACCTCTAAAGGCTGGAGCTCCTACGAGCAGTACTTC
j_gene: TRBJ2-1; v_gene: TRBV4-3; d_gene: NA; abundance: few; CDR3aa: CASSQDNRAGVGNEQFF; CDR3nt: TGCGCCAGCAGCCAAGACAATCGGGCAGGGGTAGGCAATGAGCAGTTCTTC
j_gene: TRBJ1-1; v_gene: TRBV11-3; d_gene: NA; abundance: NA; CDR3aa: CASSFAGAGVTEAFF; CDR3nt: TGTGCCAGCAGCTTTGCGGGGGCAGGGGTCACTGAAGCTTTCTTT
j_gene: TRBJ2-2; v_gene: TRBV12-5; d_gene: NA; abundance: NA; CDR3aa: CASAWGFSTGELFF; CDR3nt: TGTGCTAGTGCCTGGGGCTTCTCCACCGGGGAGCTGTTTTTT
j_gene: TRBJ1-1; v_gene: TRBV10-3; d_gene: TRBD1; abundance: NA; CDR3aa: CAVKDRAWNTEAFF; CDR3nt: TGTGCCGTAAAGGACAGGGCTTGGAACACTGAAGCTTTCTTT